One sample yielded the 24 T cell receptor beta chains listed below, sequenced in a study of blood T cells in healthy people across ages. Primers used in a second PCR of roughly 7 to 12 cycles were a sample-barcoded 5' primer and a J-beta primer mix. In TCRdb, the 5' RACE reads were re-called with MiXCR into one record per CDR3 protein. Among about 640,000 distinct CDR3 sequences listed, approximately 59% were seen once. The sequenced sample consisted of blood. All receptors derive from a man aged 55 to 70 in good health.

This clonotype was picked up a small number of times. V and J are TRBV5-1 and TRBJ2-1, with 13 bases lining up with TRBD2. CDR3 size: 15 residues. J lost 5 bases, V lost 4 bases, and 3 bases had no gene match. Germline values: CDR1 SGHRS, CDR2 YFSETQ. CDR3 amino acids: CASSAGLAGHNEQFF. The CDR3, as DNA: TGCGCCAGCAGCGCGGGACTAGCGGGGCACAATGAGCAGTTCTTC.

This clonotype was counted a few times. CDR3 in amino acids: CASSLLAGALQETQYF. The CDR3 DNA is TGTGCCAGCAGCCTTCTAGCGGGGGCATTACAAGAGACCCAGTACTTC. V is TRBV3-1 and J is TRBJ2-5; 10 positions agree with TRBD2. V lost 4 bases, J lost 2 bases, and 7 bases stayed unmatched. The germline V gene has CDR1 LGHDT and CDR2 YNNKEL (reference sequence). This CDR3 has 16 residues.

This chain links TRBV4-1 with TRBJ1-4, with D possibly being TRBD1 (6 bases). This CDR3 is 14 amino acids long. The V gene's germline CDR1 is MGHRA and CDR2 YSYEKL. The germline V and J ends were trimmed by 4 bases and 5 bases, with 11 bases remaining between them. The CDR3 DNA reads as TGCGCCAGCAGCCTACAGGGAGAGAATGAAAAACTGTTTTTT. Translation: CASSLQGENEKLFF.

This clonotype was counted a single time. The chain has TRBV20-1 and TRBJ2-7; no clear D gene. The CDR3 length is 13 residues. Germline CDR1 is DFQATT and CDR2 is SNEGSKA (reference sequence). The V gene lost 3 bases and the J gene lost 6 bases, with 15 bases spanning the gap. CDR3 coding DNA: TGCAGTGCTAGTAGCCTCCTAATACCCGAGCAGTACTTC. Translating gives CSASSLLIPEQYF.

This clonotype has a handful of counts. The rearrangement joins TRBV6-1 to TRBJ2-4; D may be TRBD1 (6 bases). The germline V and J ends were trimmed by 1 base and 8 bases, with 12 bases remaining between them. Germline V gene data show CDR1 as MNHNS and CDR2 as SASEGT. The length of the CDR3 is 14 residues. CDR3 DNA: TGTGCCAGCAGTGAAGGCACAGGGTGGGACATTCAGTACTTC. This encodes CASSEGTGWDIQYF.

The rearrangement uses TRBV5-1 and TRBJ2-6, with 9 bases lining up with TRBD1. CDR3 length: 20 amino acids. Per the germline V gene, CDR1 is SGHRS and CDR2 is YFSETQ. The V gene end was trimmed by 6 bases and the J gene end by 1 base; junction bases not matched to a gene: 17. The CDR3 DNA reads as TGCGCCAGCAACGAGGGGGAGCCGGGACAGGGTAAATCTGGGGCCAACGTCCTGACTTTC. It is translated as CASNEGEPGQGKSGANVLTF.

The rearrangement uses TRBV6-6 and TRBJ1-2; D gene ambiguous. The CDR3 has 16 residues. CDR1 MNHNY and CDR2 SVGAGI come from the germline V gene (reference sequence). V shed 6 bases and J shed 4 bases, with 21 bases lying between them. CDR3 in amino acids: CASSHLRGTPSYGYTF. CDR3 DNA: TGTGCCAGCAGCCACCTGAGAGGAACCCCTAGCTATGGCTACACCTTC.

V and J are TRBV29-1 and TRBJ1-5, with D possibly matching TRBD1 (5 bases). The CDR3 is made up of 12 amino acids. Germline loops: CDR1 SQVTM, CDR2 ANQGSEA. V gave up 4 bases and J gave up 7 bases, with 11 bases separating them. CDR3 nucleotide sequence: TGCAGCGTTGGCGGCAGGGAACAGCCCCAGCATTTT. Translated, it gives CSVGGREQPQHF.

This clonotype was observed a few times. The V call is TRBV20-1, the J call TRBJ1-2; 8 nucleotides agree with TRBD1. V was clipped by 0 bases and J by 8 bases; unmatched bases: 11. The CDR3 loop spans 15 amino acids. CDR1 and CDR2 from the germline V gene are DFQATT and SNEGSKA (reference sequence). The CDR3 sequence is CSARDWQGAIGGYTF. In nucleotides, the CDR3 is TGCAGTGCTAGAGATTGGCAGGGGGCGATCGGCGGCTACACCTTC.

This clonotype has more than one count but fewer than ten. DNA of the CDR3: TGTGCCAGCAGTTCAGCTAGTAATGAGCAGTTCTTC. Residues: CASSSASNEQFF. V gene TRBV12-3 or TRBV12-4 combines with J gene TRBJ2-1; no definite D call. The CDR3 sequence is 12 residues long. The V and J ends lost 4 bases and 7 bases respectively, with 8 bases between them.

This clonotype was detected once. This chain joins TRBV2 and TRBJ1-4, with 7 bases identical to TRBD1. Germline loops: CDR1 SNHLY, CDR2 FYNNEI. The V segment lost 6 bases and the J segment 1 base; nucleotides outside the gene matches: 5. CDR3 size: 15 residues. This chain's CDR3 is CASRENRGTNEKLFF. CDR3 DNA: TGTGCCAGCAGGGAAAACAGGGGAACTAATGAAAAACTGTTTTTT.

This rearrangement joins TRBV10-3 to TRBJ2-6; no definite D call. V gave up 9 bases and J gave up 2 bases, with 5 bases separating them. Germline values: CDR1 ENHRY, CDR2 SYGVKD. CDR3 length: 12 amino acids. In DNA, the CDR3 is TGTGCCATAAGTACTGGGGCCAACGTCCTGACTTTC. Its protein is CAISTGANVLTF.

The CDR3 sequence is CASSLDGHPSNQPQHF. CDR3 nucleotide sequence: TGCGCCAGCAGCTTGGATGGACATCCTAGCAATCAGCCCCAGCATTTT. The chain links TRBV5-1 to TRBJ1-5; D may be TRBD1 (5 bases). Trimming took 0 bases from V and 0 from J, leaving 10 bases between them. This CDR3 region has 16 residues. Germline V lookup: CDR1 SGHRS, CDR2 YFSETQ.

The rearrangement uses TRBV11-2 and TRBJ2-5; a possible D gene is TRBD2 (7 bases). V lost 1 base, J lost 11 bases, and 20 bases lay in between. The germline gives CDR1 SGHAT, CDR2 FQNNGV. The CDR3 contains 15 residues. In DNA form, the CDR3 reads TGTGCCAGCAGCTTAGTGGGGGGGCGCAACAATGAGCAGTACTTC. Protein sequence: CASSLVGGRNNEQYF.

The chain is built from TRBV10-3 and TRBJ2-6; D not certain. V was shortened by 2 bases and J by 1 base, with 6 bases between the two germline ends. There are 15 residues in the CDR3. Germline values: CDR1 ENHRY, CDR2 SYGVKD. CDR3 DNA sequence: TGTGCCATCAGTGAGGAAGAATCTGGGGCCAACGTCCTGACTTTC. Its translation: CAISEEESGANVLTF.

This clonotype appeared a few times. The chain links TRBV5-5 to TRBJ2-7; either TRBD1 or TRBD2 may fit D (5 bases each). Germline loops: CDR1 SGHKS, CDR2 YYEKEE (reference sequence). The CDR3 is 15 amino acids. The germline V and J ends were trimmed by 4 bases and 0 bases, with 14 bases remaining between them. The CDR3 DNA follows: TGTGCCAGCAGCCGGGGACGGTCAACCTCCTACGAGCAGTACTTC. Protein product: CASSRGRSTSYEQYF. Combining the CDR3 with reference TRBV5-5 and TRBJ2-7 gives the whole variable domain DAGVTQSPTHLIKTRGQQVTLRCSPISGHKSVSWYQQVLGQGPQFIFQYYEKEERGRGNFPDRFSARQFPNYSSELNVNALLLGDSALYLCASSRGRSTSYEQYFGPGTRLTVT.

This chain links TRBV12-3 or TRBV12-4 with TRBJ1-4, with D tentatively TRBD1 (6 bases). This CDR3 is built from 14 residues. The V gene lost 3 bases and the J gene lost 8 bases, with 13 bases spanning the gap. This CDR3 reads CASSFSGGEEKLFF. Written as DNA, the CDR3 is TGTGCCAGCAGTTTTTCCGGGGGCGAGGAAAAACTGTTTTTT.

This clonotype has only a few counts. This chain connects TRBV3-1 to TRBJ2-5, with 11 bases lining up with TRBD2. The ends lost 4 bases at V and 0 bases at J; junction bases unmatched: 4. The CDR3 has 16 amino acids. Germline V gene sequence: CDR1 LGHDT, CDR2 YNNKEL (reference sequence). CDR3 sequence reads: CASSLGLAANQETQYF. CDR3 coding DNA: TGTGCCAGCAGCCTGGGACTAGCGGCGAACCAAGAGACCCAGTACTTC.

The CDR3 spells CASSLSLAGGLDTQYF. CDR3 bases: TGTGCCAGCAGCTTATCCCTAGCGGGGGGCCTAGATACGCAGTATTTT. The chain couples TRBV7-9 to TRBJ2-3, with 11 bases fitting TRBD2. Germline V gene lookup returns CDR1 SEHNR and CDR2 FQNEAQ (reference sequence). The CDR3 length is 16 residues. Unmatched junction bases numbered 6, after V lost 2 bases and J lost 5 bases.

The chain uses TRBV20-1 and TRBJ2-7; 9 nucleotides line up with TRBD1. The CDR3 sequence is 15 residues long. The germline V gene encodes CDR1 DFQATT and CDR2 SNEGSKA (reference sequence). Trimming cost V 3 bases and J 4 bases; bases outside gene matches: 10. The CDR3, as DNA: TGCAGTGCTAGCTCAACCGGGACAGGGAGGTACGAGCAGTACTTC. As protein: CSASSTGTGRYEQYF.

This rearrangement joins TRBV20-1 to TRBJ2-3; 10 bases match TRBD2. V was pared by 5 bases and J by 2 bases, with 7 bases of the junction left unmatched. The CDR3 is made up of 15 amino acids. The V gene's germline CDR1 is DFQATT and CDR2 SNEGSKA (reference sequence). The CDR3 spells CSAGGSGGVTDTQYF. The CDR3 region has the DNA TGCAGTGCTGGGGGAAGCGGGGGGGTCACAGATACGCAGTATTTT.

This clonotype showed up just a few times. The V and J genes are TRBV29-1 and TRBJ2-1, with 8 bases that match TRBD2. The CDR3 sequence is 13 residues long. The junction had 9 bases not matched to a gene; V was cut back by 7 bases and J by 7 bases. Germline V CDR1 and CDR2: SQVTM, ANQGSEA. The CDR3 DNA follows: TGCAGCGCCCCGGGACTAGGTAATAATGAGCAGTTCTTC. Residues: CSAPGLGNNEQFF.

The J gene is TRBJ1-4, the V gene TRBV6-1, with unresolved D. The CDR3 sequence is 14 residues long. The V end was cut by 7 bases, the J end by 0 bases, with 9 bases between. Per germline, CDR1 MNHNS and CDR2 SASEGT. CDR3 bases: TGTGCCAGCAACTCAGGAGCAACTAATGAAAAACTGTTTTTT. Translated, it gives CASNSGATNEKLFF.

The genes are TRBV5-1 and TRBJ2-1; 9 bases align to TRBD1. V shed 6 bases and J 9 bases; nucleotides not matched to a gene: 13. CDR1 and CDR2 (germline): SGHRS, YFSETQ. This CDR3 region has 15 residues. The CDR3 DNA follows: TGCGCCAGCAACTTTGGGACAGGGTCAGTTAGTGAGCAGTTCTTC. Its translation: CASNFGTGSVSEQFF.